This TCR beta chain was sequenced during a study of blood T cell repertoires in COVID-19 (dated by TCRdb to about 2020). At the level of the whole study: Collaborator samples came from the United States, Italy and Spain and covered acute and convalescent phases of COVID-19. The material from the prospective study consisted of cDNA or gDNA derived from T cells, B-cell-depleted T cells, or PBMCs. The dataset comprised deeply sampled blood TCRbeta repertoires from subjects exposed to, actively infected with, or recovered from COVID-19. The repertoires were released in a freely available public database meant as a resource for research on the immune response to SARS-CoV-2. The samples were drawn from the first 160 participants of the ongoing ImmuneRACE study and from roughly 1,300 subjects provided by 6 global collaborators. A de-identified subject ID, COVID-19 status, age in years and sex were almost always included in the sample metadata. Where HLA class I and class II types were available, the types were taken from metadata supplied by the sample provider, not from assay-based typing.

Participants in the prospective study were aged about 18 to 95 years, lived in some 24 United States geographic areas, and enrolled through a virtual design. In the prospective study, cohorts were assigned on the basis of participant-reported clinical history obtained from a screening survey and a study questionnaire. Exposed participants were defined as having been in contact with someone with a PCR-confirmed or clinician-diagnosed COVID-19 case within 2 weeks of study entry. Each participant in the prospective study had whole blood, serum and a nasopharyngeal or oropharyngeal swab collected by mobile phlebotomists. Prospective study participants could optionally give additional blood draws and questionnaires over an approximately 2-month period. Prospective study blood samples were shipped either frozen or at room temperature before DNA extraction. Points on this clone: Its antigen is unknown. There are no base qualities to consult, and no much larger clone falls within one base.

TCRbeta CDR3 regions were amplified from genomic DNA by means of the immunoSEQ Assay, a bias-controlled multiplex PCR. As for how the authors treated the data: The number of nucleated cells in each sample was estimated by amplification of reference gene primers within the assay. To quantify the absolute abundance of each unique TCRbeta CDR3 rearrangement, sequence reads were collapsed and filtered. For each sample, productive Simpson clonality was calculated by taking the square root of Simpson's diversity index across productive rearrangements. The table comes from immuneACCESS by way of TCRdb, which keeps in-frame sequences with V and J called. Part of the clones is missing from these tables; in studies checked, under half for an unresolved V gene and the rest for unknown reasons. D and trimming come from the DNA, and the V and J calls and clone size come from that table. The sample contains a few hundred thousand clones, roughly nine tenths of them found a single time. The top ten clonotypes cover roughly 0.86% of the sample.

The study at large found these results: Clinical and demographic metadata were provided uncurated, with the amount varying by source and participant.

The TCR was taken from a woman in her 40s who had been exposed to COVID-19. Material for sequencing was PBMCs or T cells enriched from blood (not recorded which).

The CDR3 reads CASSEWDRGFGYTF. The DNA sequence is given as TGTGCCAGCAGTGAATGGGACAGGGGGTTTGGCTACACCTTC. The chain is made from TRBV25-1 and TRBJ1-2; TRBD1 agrees with 11 junctional bases. CDR1 and CDR2, looked up from the germline V gene, are MGHDK and SYGVNS. There are 14 amino acids in the CDR3, from cysteine to phenylalanine inclusive. Only the CDR3 portion is preserved as DNA: 42 bases, with reading frame beginning at the first base. The germline V end is reduced by 1 base and the J end by 7 bases; junction bases left unmatched: 2.